Reported below is one T cell receptor (beta chain). The data stem from a study of blood T cell repertoires in COVID-19. In the study overall: There were acute and convalescent COVID-19 samples, and they came from the United States, Italy and Spain. From T cells, B-cell-depleted T cells, or PBMCs came the material, which was cDNA or gDNA.

As originally analysed: Amplified reference gene primers provided the basis for estimating nucleated cell counts. Generated by immunoSEQ multiplex PCR, the TCRdb table keeps only in-frame clones and is missing some. The V and J calls and clone size come from that table; D and trimming were worked out from the DNA. The data contain around 270,000 clones, around 87% of them singletons. Trimming shortened V by 7 bases and J by 4 bases, and 10 bases separated the two germline ends. The germline V gene encodes CDR1 MDHEN and CDR2 SYDVKM. The length of the CDR3 is 12 residues. The sequenced sample consisted of peripheral blood. The rearrangement uses TRBV28 and TRBJ2-5; D remains ambiguous. This TCR derives from a woman between 45 and 60 years old with acute or convalescent COVID-19. The chain's CDR3 is CASTSRRETQYF. Written as DNA, the CDR3 is TGTGCCAGCACCTCCCGGAGAGAGACCCAGTACTTC.